A single T cell receptor (beta chain) is shown here with its context. Its antigen remains unknown. The assay was immunoSEQ multiplex PCR, and TCRdb's table has in-frame clones only and misses some. The sample lists approximately 90,000 clones, more than 85% occurring once. The data are from a study of graft-versus-host responses after intestinal transplantation. Study in general: Each patient got anti-thymocyte globulin induction, then tacrolimus and steroids for around three years. General observations from the study: The study associated peak circulating GvH clone levels with early post-transplant HvG declines.

J was trimmed by 2 bases and V by 0 bases; bases with no gene match: 11. Germline V gene lookup returns CDR1 SGHRS and CDR2 YFSETQ. The CDR3 is 20 residues long. This receptor was identified in a human donor who received an intestinal transplant. The sample here was unstimulated CD8+ T cells sorted from spleen or lymph node cells, taken before intestinal transplant. The rearrangement uses TRBV5-1 and TRBJ2-7, with 16 positions matching TRBD2. The CDR3 protein is CASSLEGLAGGPPGTYEQYF. Written as DNA, the CDR3 is TGCGCCAGCAGCTTGGAGGGACTAGCGGGGGGGCCTCCTGGGACCTACGAGCAGTACTTC.